This section outlines one T cell receptor beta chain sequence together with its context. This clonotype was recorded a few times. Its target antigen remains unknown. Per-nucleotide qualities are absent, and no much larger clonotype sits a single base away. The library was prepared using PCR. The instrument given in TCRdb is NextSeq 500. Preparation of bulk TCR libraries followed a previously described approach, with the TCR primers listed in Table S5. The Qiagen AllPrep DNA/RNA kit was used to purify total RNA. Before any analysis, reads coming from multiple sequencing runs of the same library were combined into one pool. The original methods were these. Only reads with exact TCR constant sequence were kept, trimmed to 150 nt, and grouped by their 12-nt molecular barcodes. Reads within each barcode group were sub-clustered using a 15% Levenshtein threshold, and quality-weighted consensus sequences were constructed for each RNA molecule. Non-functional sequences were removed, as were lower-count sequences one edit away from another. Based on a fit of two negative binomial distributions, barcode sub-clusters having less than 20% of the maximum read count were discarded. Clones were called with MiXCR by TCRdb after fastp trimmed the public reads at Q25, and only in-frame beta chains were retained. Records with the same CDR3 protein are collapsed into one entry carrying the most frequent genes and DNA. These V and J calls rely on TCRdb rather than the paper's analysis. Present in this sample are a few hundred thousand distinct CDR3 sequences, roughly 24% of which were seen just once. Of the sample, 0.74% falls within the top ten clones.

Compared with germline, V lacks 2 bases and J lacks 4 bases; bases without a gene match: 7. As encoded in the germline V gene (reference sequence), CDR1 is WNHNN while CDR2 is SYGVQD. Measured from the cysteine to the phenylalanine, the CDR3 is 17 residues long. Only the CDR3 part of the read is kept: 51 bases, read in frame from the first base. This sample was taken from a study of molecular identifiers for immune sequencing clone quantification (dated by TCRdb to about 2018). Notes on the research overall: For a replicate experiment, the RNA from either 20,000 or 100,000 naive CD8 T cells was divided into five aliquots, and four of those aliquots went on to sequencing. This methods study used CD8 T cells to benchmark TCR RNA copy counting and molecular-identifier clustering-based TCR repertoire sequencing (MIDCIRS).

Paper-wide results and their limitations: Roughly 3 recovered TCR RNA copies per cell were obtained by modeling, versus roughly 9.1 by digital PCR, implying a capture efficiency of about 30%. A single cell's worth of spiked-in Jurkat TCR RNA was reported detectable even among one million naive CD8 T cells. Spiked-in Jurkat TCR RNA (around eleven copies' worth), which is not part of the donor repertoire, was contained in the naive libraries. Clones above 20 RNA copies held over 99% of molecules in CMV-specific effector cells but under 1% in naive cells. Without barcode sub-clustering, chimeric consensus sequences inflated TCR diversity; chimeras reached as high as 47%. Identical TCR molecules sharing a barcode could cause highly expanded clone sizes to be underestimated.

Libraries of naive CD8 T cells were generated from roughly 20,000 to 1,000,000 sorted cells, with 10%, 30% or 50% of the purified RNA used. Naive CD8 T cells, defined as CD8+CD4-CCR7+CD45RA+, were FACS-sorted into RLT Plus buffer on a BD FACSAria II. Detection sensitivity was tested by spiking Jurkat RNA equal to approximately 9 TCR copies' worth into samples containing about 17,000-1,000,000 naive CD8 T cells. CD8 T cells were enriched with RosetteSep CD8+ T Cell Enrichment Cocktail and Ficoll-Paque, followed by ACK red cell lysis. The chain is made from TRBV10-1 and TRBJ2-2, and TRBD1 matches 10 of the central bases. The sequence derives from a human donor in good health. Some libraries in this study had Jurkat cell RNA spiked in. Material for sequencing was naive CD8+ T cells from blood, with Jurkat cell RNA spiked in. The cell subset or site label for this specimen denotes: FACS-sorted CD8+CD4-CCR7+CD45RA+ naive T cells. The CDR3 has the sequence CASSEGGTGAFTGELFF. The sequence in DNA is TGCGCCAGCAGTGAGGGGGGGACAGGGGCGTTCACCGGGGAGCTGTTTTTT.